The rows below give T cell receptor beta chains drawn from one sample of a study of cytomegalovirus exposure and HLA in healthy donors. Produced via immunoSEQ multiplex PCR; TCRdb's table is partial and in-frame only. The table has 250,000 to 300,000 clones, 65% to 90% seen once; the top ten hold roughly 1%. Sequencing used PBMCs. The receptors come from a woman between 18 and 30 years old in good health and CMV-seronegative. CDR3s include the opening cysteine and the closing phenylalanine or tryptophan. The D gene is left open where the match is weak. Size is omitted from some rows. Given values are once, few, many or a class for expanded clones.

cdr3_aa: CASSYGLAERAQETQYF; cdr3_nt: TGTGCCAGCAGCTACGGACTAGCGGAGCGGGCCCAAGAGACCCAGTACTTC; v_call: TRBV7-6; j_call: TRBJ2-5; clone_size: -; d_call: TRBD2
cdr3_aa: CASSQAPTGGNQPQHF; cdr3_nt: TGCGCCAGCAGCCAAGCCCCGACAGGTGGCAATCAGCCCCAGCATTTT; v_call: TRBV4-1; j_call: TRBJ1-5; clone_size: -; d_call: -
cdr3_aa: CASSFRGERDQPQHF; cdr3_nt: TGCGCCAGCAGCTTCCGGGGGGAGAGGGATCAGCCCCAGCATTTT; v_call: TRBV5-1; j_call: TRBJ1-5; clone_size: -; d_call: -
cdr3_aa: CASILGLNEQFF; cdr3_nt: TGTGCCAGCATACTAGGATTGAATGAGCAGTTCTTC; v_call: TRBV6-1; j_call: TRBJ2-1; clone_size: -; d_call: -
cdr3_aa: CASSLGWGGRFAYEQYF; cdr3_nt: TGTGCCAGCAGCCTAGGCTGGGGGGGGCGGTTCGCCTACGAGCAGTACTTC; v_call: TRBV14; j_call: TRBJ2-7; clone_size: once; d_call: -
cdr3_aa: CASSYTTSGELFF; cdr3_nt: TGTGCTAGCAGCTACACTACATCCGGGGAGCTGTTTTTT; v_call: TRBV7-7; j_call: TRBJ2-2; clone_size: -; d_call: -
cdr3_aa: CASNPFGRPGTDTQYF; cdr3_nt: TGTGCCAGTAATCCTTTCGGGAGACCCGGCACAGATACGCAGTATTTT; v_call: TRBV19; j_call: TRBJ2-3; clone_size: -; d_call: -
cdr3_aa: CASSLPITDTQYF; cdr3_nt: TGTGCCAGCAGCTTACCTATCACAGATACGCAGTATTTT; v_call: TRBV7-2; j_call: TRBJ2-3; clone_size: few; d_call: -
cdr3_aa: CASSYSTGSKDGYTF; cdr3_nt: TGTGCCAGCAGTTACTCGACAGGGAGTAAGGATGGCTACACCTTC; v_call: TRBV6-5; j_call: TRBJ1-2; clone_size: -; d_call: TRBD1
cdr3_aa: CASLGQGGSPLHF; cdr3_nt: TGTGCCAGTCTAGGACAGGGCGGATCACCCCTCCACTTT; v_call: TRBV25-1; j_call: TRBJ1-6; clone_size: few; d_call: TRBD1
cdr3_aa: CAWSDSGTPFYEQYF; cdr3_nt: TGTGCCTGGAGTGACTCCGGGACTCCATTCTACGAGCAGTACTTC; v_call: TRBV30; j_call: TRBJ2-7; clone_size: once; d_call: -
cdr3_aa: CSVRVTGNTIYF; cdr3_nt: TGCAGCGTCAGGGTGACTGGAAACACCATATATTTT; v_call: TRBV29-1; j_call: TRBJ1-3; clone_size: -; d_call: -
cdr3_aa: CASSLVGQQETQYF; cdr3_nt: TGTGCCAGCAGCTTGGTAGGACAGCAAGAGACCCAGTACTTC; v_call: TRBV5-4; j_call: TRBJ2-5; clone_size: -; d_call: -
cdr3_aa: CASNHRLMSSYNEQFF; cdr3_nt: TGCGCCAGCAACCACAGGCTGATGAGCTCCTACAATGAGCAGTTCTTC; v_call: TRBV4-1; j_call: TRBJ2-1; clone_size: -; d_call: -
cdr3_aa: CASSRLDAEAFF; cdr3_nt: TGTGCCAGCAGCCGACTGGATGCTGAAGCTTTCTTT; v_call: TRBV6-5; j_call: TRBJ1-1; clone_size: once; d_call: -
cdr3_aa: CASSVASGGRSYNEQFF; cdr3_nt: TGTGCCAGCAGCGTAGCTTCGGGGGGGCGATCCTACAATGAGCAGTTCTTC; v_call: TRBV9; j_call: TRBJ2-1; clone_size: -; d_call: TRBD2
cdr3_aa: CSGSNQGDTEAFF; cdr3_nt: TGCAGCGGTTCAAACCAGGGGGACACTGAAGCTTTCTTT; v_call: TRBV29-1; j_call: TRBJ1-1; clone_size: -; d_call: TRBD1
cdr3_aa: CASSPSIQGASTEAFF; cdr3_nt: TGTGCCAGCTCACCATCTATACAGGGGGCGAGCACTGAAGCTTTCTTT; v_call: TRBV18; j_call: TRBJ1-1; clone_size: -; d_call: TRBD1
cdr3_aa: CASSQGRQWQETQYF; cdr3_nt: TGCGCCAGCAGCCAAGGGAGGCAGTGGCAGGAGACCCAGTACTTC; v_call: TRBV4-3; j_call: TRBJ2-5; clone_size: -; d_call: -
cdr3_aa: CASSADRSSYNEQFF; cdr3_nt: TGTGCCAGCAGCGCAGACAGGAGCTCCTACAATGAGCAGTTCTTC; v_call: TRBV7-8; j_call: TRBJ2-1; clone_size: -; d_call: -
cdr3_aa: CSVSRDRNSYEQYF; cdr3_nt: TGCAGCGTGTCCCGGGACAGAAATTCCTACGAGCAGTACTTC; v_call: TRBV29-1; j_call: TRBJ2-7; clone_size: few; d_call: TRBD1
cdr3_aa: CASTPQGVGTEAFF; cdr3_nt: TGTGCCAGCACCCCACAGGGGGTGGGCACTGAAGCTTTCTTT; v_call: TRBV11-2; j_call: TRBJ1-1; clone_size: -; d_call: TRBD1
cdr3_aa: CASRLEAWNSPLHF; cdr3_nt: TGTGCCAGCAGACTAGAGGCTTGGAATTCACCCCTCCACTTT; v_call: TRBV6-5; j_call: TRBJ1-6; clone_size: -; d_call: -
cdr3_aa: CASSQQGSGNTIYF; cdr3_nt: TGTGCCAGCAGCCAACAGGGGTCTGGAAACACCATATATTTT; v_call: TRBV7-3; j_call: TRBJ1-3; clone_size: -; d_call: TRBD1
cdr3_aa: CASSHWTEGDTEAFF; cdr3_nt: TGTGCCAGCAGTCACTGGACAGAGGGGGACACTGAAGCTTTCTTT; v_call: TRBV6-6; j_call: TRBJ1-1; clone_size: -; d_call: -
cdr3_aa: CASSLAGGRTDTQYF; cdr3_nt: TGTGCCAGCAGCTTAGCGGGGGGGCGCACAGATACGCAGTATTTT; v_call: TRBV7-6; j_call: TRBJ2-3; clone_size: -; d_call: -
cdr3_aa: CASSYLADYGYTF; cdr3_nt: TGTGCCAGCAGTTACTTGGCGGACTATGGCTACACCTTC; v_call: TRBV6-5; j_call: TRBJ1-2; clone_size: -; d_call: -
cdr3_aa: CASRTTGSSNEKLFF; cdr3_nt: TGCGCCAGCAGAACGACGGGGAGCTCTAATGAAAAACTGTTTTTT; v_call: TRBV5-1; j_call: TRBJ1-4; clone_size: once; d_call: -
cdr3_aa: CASSLARLKGRGYTF; cdr3_nt: TGTGCCAGCAGCTTAGCGCGACTAAAGGGTCGTGGCTACACCTTC; v_call: TRBV11-2; j_call: TRBJ1-2; clone_size: -; d_call: -
cdr3_aa: CASSSSPSGGYEQYF; cdr3_nt: TGTGCCAGCAGTTCTTCCCCTAGCGGAGGGTACGAGCAGTACTTC; v_call: TRBV6-5; j_call: TRBJ2-7; clone_size: -; d_call: TRBD2
cdr3_aa: CASSESGTSGARNEQFF; cdr3_nt: TGCGCCAGCAGTGAGTCCGGGACTAGCGGGGCTCGGAATGAGCAGTTCTTC; v_call: TRBV10-2; j_call: TRBJ2-1; clone_size: -; d_call: TRBD2
cdr3_aa: CASRLAGGTQETQYF; cdr3_nt: TGTGCCAGCAGGTTAGCGGGGGGGACTCAAGAGACCCAGTACTTC; v_call: TRBV6-5; j_call: TRBJ2-5; clone_size: -; d_call: TRBD2
cdr3_aa: CTGLTLLFYEQYF; cdr3_nt: TGCACCGGACTTACATTACTATTTTACGAGCAGTACTTC; v_call: TRBV1; j_call: TRBJ2-7; clone_size: -; d_call: -
cdr3_aa: CASRPAAEKLFF; cdr3_nt: TGTGCCAGCAGGCCAGCGGCTGAAAAACTGTTTTTT; v_call: TRBV19; j_call: TRBJ1-4; clone_size: -; d_call: -
cdr3_aa: CASSHLIGGYGYTF; cdr3_nt: TGTGCCAGCAGTCATCTTATCGGAGGGTATGGCTACACCTTC; v_call: TRBV6-6; j_call: TRBJ1-2; clone_size: -; d_call: -
cdr3_aa: CASSLEDRVNQPQHF; cdr3_nt: TGTGCCAGCAGCTTGGAGGACAGGGTGAATCAGCCCCAGCATTTT; v_call: TRBV5-5; j_call: TRBJ1-5; clone_size: -; d_call: TRBD1
cdr3_aa: CAVSSSPFYNEQFF; cdr3_nt: TGTGCCGTCTCGAGTAGCCCGTTCTACAATGAGCAGTTCTTC; v_call: TRBV7-9; j_call: TRBJ2-1; clone_size: few; d_call: -
cdr3_aa: CASSFGTGMEKLFF; cdr3_nt: TGTGCCAGCAGCTTTGGGACAGGGATGGAAAAACTGTTTTTT; v_call: TRBV11-2; j_call: TRBJ1-4; clone_size: -; d_call: TRBD1
cdr3_aa: CASSYSTGRSYGYTF; cdr3_nt: TGTGCCAGCAGTTACTCGACAGGTAGAAGCTATGGCTACACCTTC; v_call: TRBV6-5; j_call: TRBJ1-2; clone_size: once; d_call: -
cdr3_aa: CASSEYSPPGTEAFF; cdr3_nt: TGTGCCAGCAGTGAATATTCACCCCCGGGCACTGAAGCTTTCTTT; v_call: TRBV25-1; j_call: TRBJ1-1; clone_size: -; d_call: -
cdr3_aa: CAWTDRGNTEAFF; cdr3_nt: TGTGCCTGGACCGACAGGGGTAACACTGAAGCTTTCTTT; v_call: TRBV30; j_call: TRBJ1-1; clone_size: -; d_call: TRBD1